Following are 17 T cell receptor beta chains from one sample sequenced in a study of PD-1 blockade in classical Hodgkin lymphoma. All patients relapsed after autologous stem cell transplantation, and brentuximab vedotin exposure varied. Repertoires were generated with immunoSEQ multiplex PCR, while TCRdb's copy carries only in-frame clones and drops some. Altogether some 38,000 clones are present, 76% being singletons, with the ten largest covering roughly 15%. Sample: peripheral blood mononuclear cells (PBMCs), taken before the second cycle of nivolumab. The receptors here all came from a human donor with classical Hodgkin lymphoma.

The chain recombines TRBV20-1 with TRBJ2-3; D is ambiguous. The CDR3 runs 10 residues. Trimming removed 6 bases at V and 2 bases at J, with 3 bases between. CDR1 DFQATT and CDR2 SNEGSKA come from the germline V gene (reference sequence). DNA of the CDR3: TGCAGTGCCTTCACAGATACGCAGTATTTT. Translating it yields CSAFTDTQYF.

J is TRBJ1-4 and V is TRBV5-1, with 11 bases identical to TRBD1. This CDR3 has 17 residues. J gave up 2 bases and V 3 bases, and 6 bases lay outside the gene matches. The germline V gene has CDR1 SGHRS and CDR2 YFSETQ. The CDR3 nucleotides are TGCGCCAGCAGCTCTGGACAGGGGGCGACTACTAATGAAAAACTGTTTTTT. Translation: CASSSGQGATTNEKLFF.

This clone occurred a few times. The genes are TRBV7-9 and TRBJ2-3; 9 bases fit TRBD1. CDR1 SEHNR and CDR2 FQNEAQ come from the germline V gene (reference sequence). CDR3 length: 15 amino acids. V gave up 4 bases and J gave up 0 bases; unmatched junction bases: 2. Written as DNA, the CDR3 is TGTGCCAGCAGCTGGACAGGGGCTAGCACAGATACGCAGTATTTT. This translates into CASSWTGASTDTQYF.

The chain couples TRBV5-1 to TRBJ2-5; tentative D call: TRBD2 (6 bases). Germline CDR1 SGHRS, CDR2 YFSETQ. There are 14 residues in the CDR3. Trimming shortened V by 4 bases and J by 2 bases, and 12 bases separated the two germline ends. The CDR3 DNA sequence: TGCGCCAGCAGCGTCGGGACTGAACAAGAGACCCAGTACTTC. Its protein product is CASSVGTEQETQYF.

The chain employs TRBV5-6 and TRBJ2-7, with TRBD1 as a possible D gene (6 bases). The CDR3 extends over 13 amino acids. V lost 4 bases and J 1 base, leaving 9 bases between the germline ends. Per germline, CDR1 SGHDT and CDR2 YYEEEE. CDR3 sequence reads: CASSRTDSYEQYF. In DNA, the CDR3 is TGTGCCAGCAGCCGGACAGATTCCTACGAGCAGTACTTC. Variable domain in full (rest from reference TRBV5-6 and TRBJ2-7): DAGVTQSPTHLIKTRGQQVTLRCSPKSGHDTVSWYQQALGQGPQFIFQYYEEEERQRGNFPDRFSGHQFPNYSSELNVNALLLGDSALYLCASSRTDSYEQYFGPGTRLTVT.

The CDR3 bases are TGTGCCAGCAGCTTAGGGTGGTCCGGTCACGAGCAGTACTTC. Protein: CASSLGWSGHEQYF. The V gene is TRBV11-2, the J gene TRBJ2-7; no definite D call. The CDR3 is 14 amino acids. Germline CDR1 SGHAT, CDR2 FQNNGV. The V end was cut by 1 base, the J end by 5 bases, with 12 bases between.

The table lists this clone with a few counts. The chain is built from TRBV6-5 and TRBJ2-2; D ambiguous. The V end lost 2 bases, the J end lost 1 base, and 8 bases lay between the germline ends. There are 15 residues in the CDR3. Germline V CDR1 and CDR2: MNHEY, SVGAGI. CDR3 protein: CASSYRTVNTGELFF. As DNA, the CDR3 is TGTGCCAGCAGTTACCGTACAGTGAACACCGGGGAGCTGTTTTTT.

The V call is TRBV18, the J call TRBJ2-6; unclear D gene. This CDR3 contains 15 residues. In germline, CDR1 is KGHSH, CDR2 LQKENI. Trimming took 6 bases from V and 0 from J, leaving 9 bases between them. CDR3 in DNA: TGTGCCAGCTCCCCGATATTCTCTGGGGCCAACGTCCTGACTTTC. Translation gives CASSPIFSGANVLTF.

This sequence joins TRBV7-2 and TRBJ2-1; D is ambiguous. Looked up from germline, CDR1 is SGHTA and CDR2 is FQGNSA. This CDR3 is 15 amino acids long. V was cut by 4 bases and J by 0 bases, with 10 bases left in between. The CDR3 nucleotides read TGTGCCAGCAGCTCACCCAGGCTCTCCTACAATGAGCAGTTCTTC. Amino acids: CASSSPRLSYNEQFF.

This clone was observed once. V is TRBV6-6 and J is TRBJ2-3; D unclear. V shed 0 bases and J shed 0 bases, with 10 bases lying between them. This CDR3 has 16 residues. Per the germline V gene, CDR1 is MNHNY and CDR2 is SVGAGI (reference sequence). CDR3 sequence: CASSYSSPPSTDTQYF. CDR3 DNA sequence: TGTGCCAGCAGTTACTCGTCACCTCCTAGCACAGATACGCAGTATTTT.

This chain connects TRBV2 to TRBJ1-2, with no clear D. V shed 5 bases and J shed 5 bases, with 9 bases lying between them. The CDR3 runs 12 residues. Looked up from germline, CDR1 is SNHLY and CDR2 is FYNNEI. This CDR3 reads CASSIPSYGYTF. The CDR3 region has the DNA TGTGCCAGCAGTATACCATCTTATGGCTACACCTTC. Full variable domain (missing parts from reference TRBV2 and TRBJ1-2): EPEVTQTPSHQVTQMGQEVILRCVPISNHLYFYWYRQILGQKVEFLVSFYNNEISEKSEIFDDQFSVERPDGSNFTLKIRSTKLEDSAMYFCASSIPSYGYTFGSGTRLTVV.

J is TRBJ2-1 and V is TRBV5-1; 10 bases are shared with TRBD2. After removal of 2 bases from V and 8 bases from J, the junction contained 7 bases not matched to a gene. The length of the CDR3 is 15 residues. The germline V gene has CDR1 SGHRS and CDR2 YFSETQ. The CDR3 coding sequence is TGCGCCAGCAGCTTACAACTAGCGGGGAGGGATGAGCAGTTCTTC. Its protein product is CASSLQLAGRDEQFF.

The chain has TRBV7-9 and TRBJ2-3; 15 positions agree with TRBD2. CDR1 is SEHNR and CDR2 is FQNEAQ in the germline V gene (reference sequence). V gave up 5 bases and J gave up 4 bases; unmatched junction bases: 10. The CDR3 is 18 amino acids. The DNA of the CDR3 is TGTGCCAGCAGCAACCTTTTTGGACTAGCGGGGGGGGCAGATACGCAGTATTTT. Translated: CASSNLFGLAGGADTQYF. Based on the CDR3 plus reference TRBV7-9 and TRBJ2-3, the full variable domain is DTGVSQNPRHKITKRGQNVTFRCDPISEHNRLYWYRQTLGQGPEFLTYFQNEAQLEKSRLLSDRFSAERPKGSFSTLEIQRTEQGDSAMYLCASSNLFGLAGGADTQYFGPGTRLTVL.

The genes are TRBV29-1 and TRBJ1-1; D possibly corresponds to TRBD1 (5 bases). Germline values: CDR1 SQVTM, CDR2 ANQGSEA. The length of the CDR3 is 10 residues. Trimming pared 6 bases from V and 11 bases from J, leaving 13 bases between. For the CDR3, the DNA is TGCAGCGTGTCCGGGACGGAGGCTTTCTTT. Protein product: CSVSGTEAFF. Together with reference TRBV29-1 and TRBJ1-1, the CDR3 gives the full variable domain: SAVISQKPSRDICQRGTSLTIQCQVDSQVTMMFWYRQQPGQSLTLIATANQGSEATYESGFVIDKFPISRPNLTFSTLTVSNMSPEDSSIYLCSVSGTEAFFGQGTRLTVV.

This clone appeared once. Here the CDR3 DNA reads TGTGCCAGCAGCCCATTGGCGAGCAATCAGCCCCAGCATTTT. Residues: CASSPLASNQPQHF. The chain is built from TRBV7-6 and TRBJ1-5, with D unresolved. Germline values: CDR1 SGHVS, CDR2 FNYEAQ. The CDR3 sequence is 14 residues long. Trimming removed 5 bases at V and 1 base at J, with 9 bases between.

The chain recombines TRBV7-9 with TRBJ2-3, with TRBD2 as a possible D gene (7 bases). The CDR3 runs 16 residues. The V gene's germline CDR1 is SEHNR and CDR2 FQNEAQ (reference sequence). The V and J ends lost 2 bases and 1 base respectively, with 13 bases between them. CDR3 region: CASSLSREGGTDTQYF. The CDR3 DNA follows: TGTGCCAGCAGCTTAAGCAGGGAGGGGGGCACAGATACGCAGTATTTT.

This chain uses TRBV7-9 with TRBJ2-2; D is undetermined. The germline gives CDR1 SEHNR, CDR2 FQNEAQ (reference sequence). The V and J ends lost 5 bases and 0 bases respectively, with 13 bases between them. CDR3 length: 16 residues. The CDR3 loop is CASSPGVTANTGELFF. Here the CDR3 DNA reads TGTGCCAGCAGCCCTGGAGTAACAGCGAACACCGGGGAGCTGTTTTTT.